This TCR beta chain was identified during a study of shared clonotypes between healthy human individuals. Donors were healthy HIV-negative adults without recent acute infections or vaccinations. Germline V gene data show CDR1 as LGHNA and CDR2 as YSLEER. The CDR3 length is 15 residues. The V and J ends lost 4 bases and 6 bases respectively, with 18 bases between them. Sequenced by immunoSEQ multiplex PCR; TCRdb stores in-frame clones only, minus some. The sample consists of roughly 1,000,000 clones, 70% to 80% of them appearing once. This rearrangement joins TRBV4-3 to TRBJ1-1; D ambiguous. This TCR came from a man aged 18 to 35 in good health. Some clones in this sample may be carry-over from other donors' samples. The sequenced sample consisted of memory CD4+ T cells from PBMCs. Subset given: CD45RA-negative fraction. The CDR3 spells CASSLLWSSDSEAFF. The CDR3 coding sequence is TGCGCCAGCAGCCTCCTATGGAGTTCAGACTCTGAAGCTTTCTTT.